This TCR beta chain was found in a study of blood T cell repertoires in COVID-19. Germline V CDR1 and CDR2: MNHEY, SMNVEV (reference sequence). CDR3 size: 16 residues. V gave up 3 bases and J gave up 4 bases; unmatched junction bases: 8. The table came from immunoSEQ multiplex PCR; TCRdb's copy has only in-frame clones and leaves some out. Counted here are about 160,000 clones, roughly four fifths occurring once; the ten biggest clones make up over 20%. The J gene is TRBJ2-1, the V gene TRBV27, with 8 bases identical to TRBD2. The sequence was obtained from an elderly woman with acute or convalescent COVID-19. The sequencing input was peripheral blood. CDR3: CASSFTSGALYNEQFF. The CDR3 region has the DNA TGTGCCAGCAGTTTCACTAGCGGAGCTCTTTACAATGAGCAGTTCTTC.